Given below is one T cell receptor (beta chain) in context. Its antigen is still unknown. Repertoires were generated with immunoSEQ multiplex PCR, while TCRdb's copy carries only in-frame clones and drops some. Among 140,000 to 150,000 clones listed, about 93% were seen once. This specimen comes from a study of T cell responses to AZD1222 COVID-19 vaccine. Germline V gene lookup returns CDR1 KGHDR and CDR2 SFDVKD. CDR3 length: 15 residues. The V and J ends lost 0 bases and 7 bases, in that order; junction bases with no gene match: 4. Study findings and constraints: Spike-specific TCR breadth and depth were elevated following two AZD1222 doses.

The sample consisted of peripheral blood, taken on day 0 of MenACWY control vaccination. J is TRBJ2-1 and V is TRBV24-1, with 8 nucleotides matching TRBD2. The clonotype was recovered from an adult in good health. The CDR3 sequence: CATSDLPGTRNEQFF. CDR3 sequence (DNA): TGTGCCACCAGTGATTTGCCCGGGACTAGGAATGAGCAGTTCTTC.